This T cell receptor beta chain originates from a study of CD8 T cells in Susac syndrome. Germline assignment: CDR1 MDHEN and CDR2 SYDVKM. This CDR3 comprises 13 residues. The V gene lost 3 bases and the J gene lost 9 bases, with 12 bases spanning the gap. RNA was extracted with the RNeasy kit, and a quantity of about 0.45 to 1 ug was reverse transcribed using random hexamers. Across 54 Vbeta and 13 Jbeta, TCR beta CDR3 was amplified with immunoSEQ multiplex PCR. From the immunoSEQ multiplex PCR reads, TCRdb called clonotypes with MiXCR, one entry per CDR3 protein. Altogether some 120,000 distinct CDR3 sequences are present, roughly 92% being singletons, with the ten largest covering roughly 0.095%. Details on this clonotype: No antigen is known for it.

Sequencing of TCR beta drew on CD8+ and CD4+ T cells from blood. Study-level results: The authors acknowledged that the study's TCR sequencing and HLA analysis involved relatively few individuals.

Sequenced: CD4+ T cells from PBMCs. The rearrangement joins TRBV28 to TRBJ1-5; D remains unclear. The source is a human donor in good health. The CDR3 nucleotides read TGTGCCAGCAGTTTGGGAGGTCAACGGCCCCAGCATTTT. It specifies CASSLGGQRPQHF.